The 21 T cell receptor beta chains given below trace back to one sample, sequenced in a study of T cells after yellow fever vaccination. MiXCR, run by TCRdb on the 5' RACE reads, gives a single entry per CDR3 protein. The table records approximately 170,000 distinct CDR3 sequences, approximately 10% of them present only once. This specimen was CD8+ T cells sorted from PBMCs, taken 15 days after the yellow fever booster vaccination. These receptors originate from a man aged 18 to 30 who received the YFV17D yellow fever vaccine.

This clonotype was seen at least ten times. V and J are TRBV27 and TRBJ2-5; D is uncertain. Germline V lookup: CDR1 MNHEY, CDR2 SMNVEV (reference sequence). This CDR3 has 14 amino acids. V lost 2 bases and J lost 7, with 14 bases in between. CDR3 amino acids: CASSLIGSPGTQYF. The CDR3, as DNA: TGTGCCAGCAGTTTAATCGGCAGTCCGGGGACCCAGTACTTC.

This clonotype was seen a few times. The V and J genes are TRBV12-3 or TRBV12-4 and TRBJ1-5, with D tentatively TRBD1 (6 bases). The CDR3 length is 14 residues. V was trimmed by 2 bases and J by 9 bases, leaving 14 bases between them. The CDR3 region is CASSLQAGVGPQHF. CDR3 nucleotides: TGTGCCAGCAGTTTACAGGCAGGGGTCGGGCCCCAGCATTTT.

This clonotype was seen many times. The chain carries TRBV2 and TRBJ2-5; 11 nucleotides line up with TRBD2. V shed 9 bases, J shed 3 bases, and the junction held 0 bases outside the gene matches. Germline CDR1 SNHLY, CDR2 FYNNEI. CDR3 length: 12 amino acids. CDR3 DNA: TGTGCCAGGACTAGCGGGGAAGAGACCCAGTACTTC. Protein sequence: CARTSGEETQYF.

This clonotype appeared a few times. The chain employs TRBV6-2 or TRBV6-3 and TRBJ2-5, with D perhaps matching TRBD2 (7 bases). This CDR3 is 17 amino acids long. V was shortened by 2 bases and J by 2 bases, with 18 bases between the two germline ends. Looked up from germline, CDR1 is MNHEY and CDR2 is SVGEGT. The CDR3 sequence: CASSYARWRGLQETQYF. DNA of the CDR3: TGTGCCAGCAGTTACGCCCGATGGCGGGGGCTGCAAGAGACCCAGTACTTC.

This clonotype has just a few counts. This rearrangement joins TRBV18 to TRBJ1-6; perhaps TRBD1 as D (5 bases). The V end lost 6 bases, the J end lost 8 bases, and 17 bases lay between the germline ends. In germline, CDR1 is KGHSH, CDR2 LQKENI. This CDR3 has 15 residues. The CDR3 DNA reads TGTGCCAGCTCGCCCACTGGGGGTCTGGATTCACCCCTCCACTTT. Encoded protein: CASSPTGGLDSPLHF.

This clonotype was counted only a few times. The gene calls are TRBV20-1 and TRBJ1-2; D might be TRBD1 (5 bases). Per the germline V gene, CDR1 is DFQATT and CDR2 is SNEGSKA (reference sequence). There are 13 residues in the CDR3. CDR3 sequence: CSPGGGANYGYTF. CDR3 sequence (DNA): TGCAGCCCCGGGGGAGGGGCTAACTATGGCTACACCTTC.

The V gene is TRBV7-9, the J gene TRBJ1-1; the D gene is possibly TRBD1 (6 bases). The CDR3 consists of 15 residues. Germline assignment: CDR1 SEHNR and CDR2 FQNEAQ (reference sequence). The germline V and J ends were trimmed by 5 bases and 4 bases, with 17 bases remaining between them. DNA of the CDR3: TGTGCCAGCAGCCCGTACAGGGTTTTAGGCACTGAAGCTTTCTTT. Translating gives CASSPYRVLGTEAFF. The full variable domain, with the rest looked up from reference TRBV7-9 and TRBJ1-1, is DTGVSQNPRHKITKRGQNVTFRCDPISEHNRLYWYRQTLGQGPEFLTYFQNEAQLEKSRLLSDRFSAERPKGSFSTLEIQRTEQGDSAMYLCASSPYRVLGTEAFFGQGTRLTVV.

The chain combines TRBV20-1 with TRBJ2-1; tentative D call: TRBD1 (6 bases). This CDR3 spans 15 amino acids. V lost 3 bases and J lost 9, with 21 bases in between. Germline values: CDR1 DFQATT, CDR2 SNEGSKA (reference sequence). The chain's CDR3 is CSASSPDSLFTEQFF. CDR3 bases: TGCAGTGCTAGTTCCCCGGACAGCCTTTTTACTGAGCAGTTCTTC.

This clonotype appeared many times. This sequence joins TRBV9 and TRBJ1-1, with a weak D call TRBD1 (6 bases). CDR1 and CDR2 from the germline V gene are SGDLS and YYNGEE. The V end was cut by 3 bases, the J end by 4 bases, with 19 bases between. The CDR3 loop spans 16 amino acids. The CDR3 DNA reads TGTGCCAGCAGCGCACCGGTTCCAGGGGACGGCACTGAAGCTTTCTTT. Protein sequence: CASSAPVPGDGTEAFF.

About this clonotype itself: One end of the junction fails to match germline, which may point to a read error. The J gene is TRBJ2-7, the V gene TRBV5-6, with unresolved D. The germline V gene encodes CDR1 SGHDT and CDR2 YYEEEE. The CDR3 spans 14 residues. CDR3 nucleotide sequence: TGTGCCAGCAGCTTGGGCGCCATTGTGTACGCGCAGTACTTC. It codes for CASSLGAIVYAQYF.

The chain links TRBV6-6 to TRBJ2-1, with 8 bases lining up with TRBD2. This CDR3 spans 16 amino acids. V was clipped by 6 bases and J by 7 bases; unmatched bases: 14. The V gene's germline CDR1 is MNHNY and CDR2 SVGAGI (reference sequence). This CDR3 is CASSYGTSSRRNEQFF. The CDR3 DNA is TGTGCCAGCAGCTACGGGACTAGTTCGAGGAGGAATGAGCAGTTCTTC.

V is TRBV6-5 and J is TRBJ2-3; 8 bases are shared with TRBD2. The CDR3 length is 16 residues. With V trimmed by 6 bases and J by 6 bases, 14 bases remained unmatched. Germline assignment: CDR1 MNHEY and CDR2 SVGAGI. CDR3 in DNA: TGTGCCAGCAGACGATCCCCGGGACTAGTTTATGATACGCAGTATTTT. Encoded protein: CASRRSPGLVYDTQYF.

The rearrangement links TRBV5-8 to TRBJ2-7, with 7 positions matching TRBD2. Germline-derived CDR1 and CDR2 are SGHTS and YDEGEE. V was clipped by 0 bases and J by 2 bases; unmatched bases: 14. This CDR3 has 18 residues. CDR3 nucleotide sequence: TGTGCCAGCAGCTTGGGCGGGGTGTTTGCGGGAGAGACCTACGAGCAGTACTTC. As protein: CASSLGGVFAGETYEQYF.

This clonotype has only a few counts. This sequence joins TRBV20-1 and TRBJ2-1, with a possible D match to TRBD2 (6 bases). Germline CDR1 DFQATT, CDR2 SNEGSKA (reference sequence). The CDR3 contains 16 residues. The V and J ends lost 3 bases and 2 bases respectively, with 17 bases between them. CDR3 sequence (DNA): TGCAGTGCTAGGGACCCCGCTAGCGTGCCCTACAATGAGCAGTTCTTC. Its translation is CSARDPASVPYNEQFF.

This clonotype was counted a few times. The V and J genes are TRBV4-1 and TRBJ2-7; D possibly corresponds to TRBD2 (5 bases). CDR1 and CDR2 (germline): MGHRA, YSYEKL. Trimming shortened V by 4 bases and J by 7 bases, and 20 bases separated the two germline ends. This CDR3 spans 15 amino acids. CDR3 nucleotides: TGCGCCAGCAGCCCGTGGGCGGGTCCGGAGTGGGAGCAGTACGTC. Protein product: CASSPWAGPEWEQYV.

This clonotype was observed a few times. This sequence joins TRBV12-3 or TRBV12-4 and TRBJ2-7; possible D gene TRBD1, 6 bases. CDR3 length: 14 residues. V lost 5 bases and J lost 3, with 14 bases in between. The CDR3 nucleotides read TGTGCCAGCAGTGTGACGGGACACGGCTACGAGCAGTACTTC. Its translation is CASSVTGHGYEQYF.

The V call is TRBV4-1, the J call TRBJ1-6; D is ambiguous. The CDR3 spans 11 residues. Deletions cut 3 bases from V and 10 bases from J, with 4 bases between. Per germline, CDR1 MGHRA and CDR2 YSYEKL. The CDR3 loop is CASSHGSPLHF. The CDR3 nucleotides are TGCGCCAGCAGCCATGGATCACCCCTCCACTTT.

V and J are TRBV6-2 or TRBV6-3 and TRBJ1-1, with TRBD1 as a possible D gene (5 bases). This CDR3 contains 16 residues. Germline V gene lookup returns CDR1 MNHEY and CDR2 SVGEGT. Trimming cost V 6 bases and J 6 bases, with 23 bases left between them. The CDR3 is CASRMGQGGAHAEAFF. CDR3 bases: TGTGCCAGCAGGATGGGTCAGGGAGGAGCCCACGCTGAAGCTTTCTTT.

The rearrangement joins TRBV18 to TRBJ2-7, with unresolved D. Trimming removed 4 bases at V and 1 base at J, with 11 bases between. The CDR3 is 14 amino acids. CDR1 and CDR2 (germline): KGHSH, LQKENI. CDR3 coding DNA: TGTGCCAGCTCACTGGACGGATTGTCCTACGAGCAGTACTTC. Encoded protein: CASSLDGLSYEQYF.

The chain couples TRBV7-9 to TRBJ1-4; no clear D. Trimming removed 1 base at V and 7 bases at J, with 13 bases between. Germline CDR1 and CDR2: SEHNR and FQNEAQ (reference sequence). This CDR3 contains 15 residues. The CDR3 DNA is TGTGCCAGCAGCTTAGGGGCAGTAGGAACTGAAAAACTGTTTTTT. Its protein product is CASSLGAVGTEKLFF.

In this sample, this clonotype turned up a few times. V and J are TRBV7-9 and TRBJ2-2; weak D call: TRBD2 (7 bases). Germline loops: CDR1 SEHNR, CDR2 FQNEAQ (reference sequence). V was pared by 4 bases and J by 4 bases, with 10 bases between. There are 14 residues in the CDR3. CDR3 sequence reads: CASSWGGLTGELFF. CDR3 DNA sequence: TGTGCCAGCAGCTGGGGGGGCCTCACCGGGGAGCTGTTTTTT.